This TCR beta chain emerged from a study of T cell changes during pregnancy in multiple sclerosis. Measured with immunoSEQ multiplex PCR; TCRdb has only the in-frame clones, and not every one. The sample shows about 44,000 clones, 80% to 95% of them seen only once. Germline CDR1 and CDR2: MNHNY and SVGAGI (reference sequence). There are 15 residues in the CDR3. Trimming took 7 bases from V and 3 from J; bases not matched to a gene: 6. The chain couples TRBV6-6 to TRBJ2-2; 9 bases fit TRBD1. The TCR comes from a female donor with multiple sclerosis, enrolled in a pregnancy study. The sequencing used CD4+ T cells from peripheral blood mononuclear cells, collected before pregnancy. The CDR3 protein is CASNPGQGHTGELFF. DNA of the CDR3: TGTGCCAGCAACCCGGGACAGGGTCACACCGGGGAGCTGTTTTTT.